Listed below are T cell receptor beta chains from one sample, sequenced in a study of identical twins. TCRdb fed the 5' RACE reads into MiXCR, producing one record per CDR3 protein. The table includes under 350,000 distinct CDR3 sequences, 9.5% detected once. This sample also belongs to another study, concerning yellow fever vaccine responses in identical twins.

Sequencing was performed on CD8+ T cells sorted from blood. The source of these receptors is a woman between 18 and 30 years old in good health. CDR3s include the opening cysteine and the closing phenylalanine or tryptophan. A D gene is named only where the DNA matches it firmly. Clone size is stated in some rows and not others, as once, few, many or a class when expanded.

d_gene,j_gene,abundance,v_gene,CDR3nt,CDR3aa
NA,TRBJ2-7,NA,TRBV6-2/TRBV6-3,TGTGCCAGCAGTTATAGGCGGGACCCCTACGAGCAGTACTTC,CASSYRRDPYEQYF
NA,TRBJ2-2,NA,TRBV27,TGTGCCAGCAGCAAAGGACGGACCGGGGAGCTGTTTTTT,CASSKGRTGELFF
TRBD1,TRBJ2-5,few,TRBV20-1,TGCAGTGCTAGAGACTTCGGACAGGGGGAAGAGACCCAGTACTTC,CSARDFGQGEETQYF
TRBD2,TRBJ2-7,NA,TRBV5-6,TGTGCCAGCAGCTTGAGGACTAGCGTCTACGAGCAGTACTTC,CASSLRTSVYEQYF
NA,TRBJ2-1,NA,TRBV7-9,TGTGCCAGCAGCTTTAAACTAGGGGCATACAATGAGCAGTTCTTC,CASSFKLGAYNEQFF
TRBD2,TRBJ2-1,few,TRBV28,TGTGCCAGCACCACTAGCGGGGGTTACAATGAGCAGTTCTTC,CASTTSGGYNEQFF
NA,TRBJ2-1,once,TRBV20-1,TGCAGTGCTAGAGACCTACTAGCACCGAGCTCCTACAATGAGCAGTTCTTC,CSARDLLAPSSYNEQFF
TRBD2,TRBJ2-5,many,TRBV7-9,TGTGCCAGCAGCTCGACTAGCGGGGGGGTCCAAGAGACCCAGTACTTC,CASSSTSGGVQETQYF
TRBD1,TRBJ2-7,few,TRBV12-3/TRBV12-4,TGTGCCAGCAGCCCAGGATGGGACAGGGTAAACGAGCAGTACTTC,CASSPGWDRVNEQYF
NA,TRBJ2-7,NA,TRBV6-2/TRBV6-3,TGTGCCAGCAGTTACTCTAGGGAAGTCCGGGACAGCCTCACTAGCGTTGAGAGGGACGAGCAGTACTTC,CASSYSREVRDSLTSVERDEQYF
NA,TRBJ2-1,many,TRBV28,TGTGCCAGCAGTTCACTAAGGGGCAACGCCAATGAGCAGTTCTTC,CASSSLRGNANEQFF
TRBD1,TRBJ1-2,many,TRBV12-3/TRBV12-4,TGTGCCAGCAGCCCAGGGGGCAGGGACTATGGCTACACCTTC,CASSPGGRDYGYTF
TRBD1,TRBJ1-1,NA,TRBV20-1,TGCAGTGCCCGGACAGGGCTATTGACTGAAGCTTTCTTT,CSARTGLLTEAFF
NA,TRBJ2-6,NA,TRBV11-2,TGTGCCAGCAGCCCCCCTACAAGTAACGGGGTAACATACTCTGGGGCCAACGTCCTGACTTTC,CASSPPTSNGVTYSGANVLTF
NA,TRBJ2-7,NA,TRBV7-9,TGTGCCAGCAGCTTATTTGGGGAGTGGCACGAGCAGTACTTC,CASSLFGEWHEQYF
NA,TRBJ2-2,many,TRBV29-1,TGCAGCGTGTTCGAGACCACCGGGGAGCTGTTTTTT,CSVFETTGELFF
NA,TRBJ2-1,many,TRBV9,TGTGCCAGCAGCGTAGTGGCAGGGCATGAGCAGTTCTTC,CASSVVAGHEQFF
NA,TRBJ2-3,many,TRBV6-1,TGTGCCAGCAGTGAAGGGGACGTAGGGCCGGGAGATACGCAGTATTTT,CASSEGDVGPGDTQYF
TRBD2,TRBJ2-7,NA,TRBV10-3,TGTGCCATCAGTGAGTCCGGGGGGGCGGTGGCCGACGAGCAGTACTTC,CAISESGGAVADEQYF
NA,TRBJ1-2,NA,TRBV6-1,TGTGCCAGCACCGAAGCGGGGGTTTCTGTATATGACGATGGCTACACCTTC,CASTEAGVSVYDDGYTF